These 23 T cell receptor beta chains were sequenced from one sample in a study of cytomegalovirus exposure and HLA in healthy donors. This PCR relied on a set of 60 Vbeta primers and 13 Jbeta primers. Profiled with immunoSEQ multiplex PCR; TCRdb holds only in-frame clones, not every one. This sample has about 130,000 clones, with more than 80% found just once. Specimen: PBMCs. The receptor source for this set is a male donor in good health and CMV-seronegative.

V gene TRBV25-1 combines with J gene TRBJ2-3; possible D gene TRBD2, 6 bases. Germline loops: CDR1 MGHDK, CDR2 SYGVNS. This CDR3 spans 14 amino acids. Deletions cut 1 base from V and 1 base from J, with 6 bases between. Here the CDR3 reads CASSEWGGTDTQYF. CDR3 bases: TGTGCCAGCAGTGAATGGGGGGGCACAGATACGCAGTATTTT.

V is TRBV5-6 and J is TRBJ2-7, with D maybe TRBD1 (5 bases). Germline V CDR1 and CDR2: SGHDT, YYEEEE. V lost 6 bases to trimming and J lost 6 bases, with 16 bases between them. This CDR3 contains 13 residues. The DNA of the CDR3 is TGTGCCAGCACCCTAGGGGTCTTAAGCGAGCAGTACTTC. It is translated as CASTLGVLSEQYF. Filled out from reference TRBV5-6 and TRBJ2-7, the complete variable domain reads DAGVTQSPTHLIKTRGQQVTLRCSPKSGHDTVSWYQQALGQGPQFIFQYYEEEERQRGNFPDRFSGHQFPNYSSELNVNALLLGDSALYLCASTLGVLSEQYFGPGTRLTVT.

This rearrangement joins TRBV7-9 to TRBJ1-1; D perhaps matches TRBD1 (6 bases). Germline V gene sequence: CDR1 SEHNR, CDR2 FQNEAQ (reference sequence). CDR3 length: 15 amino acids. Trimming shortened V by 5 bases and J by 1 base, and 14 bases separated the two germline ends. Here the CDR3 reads CASSPLGARNTEAFF. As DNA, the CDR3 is TGTGCCAGCAGCCCCTTGGGGGCCCGGAACACTGAAGCTTTCTTT.

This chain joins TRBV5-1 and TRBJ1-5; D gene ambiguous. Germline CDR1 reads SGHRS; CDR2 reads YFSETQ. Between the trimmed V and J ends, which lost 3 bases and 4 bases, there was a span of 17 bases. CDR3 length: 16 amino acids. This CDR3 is CASSSGSGEANQPQHF. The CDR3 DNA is TGCGCCAGCAGCTCGGGGAGCGGGGAGGCAAATCAGCCCCAGCATTTT.

The CDR3 reads CASSFYRFSSYEQYF. CDR3 nucleotides: TGCGCCAGCAGCTTCTACAGATTCAGCTCCTACGAGCAGTACTTC. The V call is TRBV5-1, the J call TRBJ2-7; D is undetermined. The CDR3 runs 15 residues. Trimming shortened V by 2 bases and J by 0 bases, and 12 bases separated the two germline ends. Germline-derived CDR1 and CDR2 are SGHRS and YFSETQ. The full variable domain, with the rest looked up from reference TRBV5-1 and TRBJ2-7, is KAGVTQTPRYLIKTRGQQVTLSCSPISGHRSVSWYQQTPGQGLQFLFEYFSETQRNKGNFPGRFSGRQFSNSRSEMNVSTLELGDSALYLCASSFYRFSSYEQYFGPGTRLTVT.

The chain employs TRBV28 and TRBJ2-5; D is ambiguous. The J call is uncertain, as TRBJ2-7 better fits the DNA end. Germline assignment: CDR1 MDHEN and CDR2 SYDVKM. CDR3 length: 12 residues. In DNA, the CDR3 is TGTGCCAGCAGTTCAAGAGCGTACGAGCAGTACTTC. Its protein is CASSSRAYEQYF.

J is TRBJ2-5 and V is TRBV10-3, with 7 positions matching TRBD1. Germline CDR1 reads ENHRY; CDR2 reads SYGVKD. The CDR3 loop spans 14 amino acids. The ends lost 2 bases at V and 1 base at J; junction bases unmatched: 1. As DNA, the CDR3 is TGTGCCATCAGTGAGGGGGACAGCCAAGAGACCCAGTACTTC. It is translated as CAISEGDSQETQYF.

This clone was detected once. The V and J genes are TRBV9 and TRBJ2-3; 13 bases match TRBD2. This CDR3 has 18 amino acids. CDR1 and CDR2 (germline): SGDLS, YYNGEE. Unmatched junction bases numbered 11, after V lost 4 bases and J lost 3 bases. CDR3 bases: TGTGCCAGCAGCTTACGGACTAGCGGGAGATCTGAGACAGATACGCAGTATTTT. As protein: CASSLRTSGRSETDTQYF.

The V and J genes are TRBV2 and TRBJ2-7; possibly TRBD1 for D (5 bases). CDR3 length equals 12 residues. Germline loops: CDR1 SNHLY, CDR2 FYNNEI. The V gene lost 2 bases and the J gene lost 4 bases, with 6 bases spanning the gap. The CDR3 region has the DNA TGTGCCAGCAGTGAACAGGGTTACGAGCAGTACTTC. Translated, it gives CASSEQGYEQYF.

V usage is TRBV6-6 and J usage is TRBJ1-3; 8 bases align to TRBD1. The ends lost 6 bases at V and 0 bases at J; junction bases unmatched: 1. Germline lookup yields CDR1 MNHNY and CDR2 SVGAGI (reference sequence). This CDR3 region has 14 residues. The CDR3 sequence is CASRDRDSGNTIYF. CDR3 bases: TGTGCCAGCAGGGACAGGGACTCTGGAAACACCATATATTTT.

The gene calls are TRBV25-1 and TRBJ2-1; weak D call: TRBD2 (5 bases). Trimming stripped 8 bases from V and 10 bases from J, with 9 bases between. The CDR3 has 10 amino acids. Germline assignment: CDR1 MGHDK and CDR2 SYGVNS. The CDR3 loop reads CASGGNEQFF. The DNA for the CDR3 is TGTGCCAGCGGAGGAAACGAGCAGTTCTTC.

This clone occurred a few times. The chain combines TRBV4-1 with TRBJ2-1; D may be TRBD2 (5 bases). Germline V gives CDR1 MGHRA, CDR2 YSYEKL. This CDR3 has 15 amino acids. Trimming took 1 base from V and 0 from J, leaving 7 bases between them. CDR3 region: CASSQVGSSYNEQFF. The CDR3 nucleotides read TGCGCCAGCAGCCAAGTAGGGAGCTCCTACAATGAGCAGTTCTTC.

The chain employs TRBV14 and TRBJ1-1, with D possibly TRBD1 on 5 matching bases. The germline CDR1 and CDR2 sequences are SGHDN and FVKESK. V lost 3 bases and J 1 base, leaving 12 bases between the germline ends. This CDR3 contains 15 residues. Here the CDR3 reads CASSHRQITNTEAFF. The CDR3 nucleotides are TGTGCCAGCAGCCACAGACAGATAACGAACACTGAAGCTTTCTTT.

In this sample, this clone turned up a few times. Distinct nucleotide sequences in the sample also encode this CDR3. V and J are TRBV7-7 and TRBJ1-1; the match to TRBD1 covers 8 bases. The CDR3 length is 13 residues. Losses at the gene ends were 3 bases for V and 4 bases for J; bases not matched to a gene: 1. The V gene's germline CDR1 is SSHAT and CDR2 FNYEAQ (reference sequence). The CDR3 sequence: CASSFGQGTEAFF. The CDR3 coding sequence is TGTGCCAGCAGCTTCGGACAGGGCACTGAAGCTTTCTTT.

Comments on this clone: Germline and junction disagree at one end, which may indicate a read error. The CDR3 sequence: CASSVVRSGASSGANGLTF. The CDR3 bases are TGTGCCAGCAGCGTAGTAAGGAGCGGGGCGTCCTCTGGGGCCAACGGCCTGACTTTC. The chain has TRBV9 and TRBJ2-6, with TRBD2 matching over 7 bases. The length of the CDR3 is 19 residues. Germline values: CDR1 SGDLS, CDR2 YYNGEE.

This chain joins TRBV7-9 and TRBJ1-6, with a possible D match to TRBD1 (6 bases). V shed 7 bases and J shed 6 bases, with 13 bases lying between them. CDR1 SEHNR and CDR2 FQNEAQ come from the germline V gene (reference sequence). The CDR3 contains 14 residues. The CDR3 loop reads CASTSDRRNSPLHF. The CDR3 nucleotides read TGTGCCAGCACCTCCGACAGGCGTAATTCACCCCTCCACTTT.

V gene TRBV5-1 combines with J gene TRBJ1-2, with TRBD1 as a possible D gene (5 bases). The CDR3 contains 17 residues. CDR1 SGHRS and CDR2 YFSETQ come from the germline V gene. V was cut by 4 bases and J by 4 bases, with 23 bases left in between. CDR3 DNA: TGCGCCAGCAGCCTAACAAAAACACAGGATGGCGTCTATGGCTACACCTTC. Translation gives CASSLTKTQDGVYGYTF. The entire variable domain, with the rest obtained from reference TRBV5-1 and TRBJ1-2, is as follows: KAGVTQTPRYLIKTRGQQVTLSCSPISGHRSVSWYQQTPGQGLQFLFEYFSETQRNKGNFPGRFSGRQFSNSRSEMNVSTLELGDSALYLCASSLTKTQDGVYGYTFGSGTRLTVV.

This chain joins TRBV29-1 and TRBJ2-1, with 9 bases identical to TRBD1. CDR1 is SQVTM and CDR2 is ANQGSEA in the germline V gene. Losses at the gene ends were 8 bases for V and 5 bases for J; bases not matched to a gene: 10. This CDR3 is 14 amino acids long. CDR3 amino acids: CSTRGQGFNNEQFF. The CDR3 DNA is TGCAGCACTCGGGGACAGGGCTTTAACAATGAGCAGTTCTTC.

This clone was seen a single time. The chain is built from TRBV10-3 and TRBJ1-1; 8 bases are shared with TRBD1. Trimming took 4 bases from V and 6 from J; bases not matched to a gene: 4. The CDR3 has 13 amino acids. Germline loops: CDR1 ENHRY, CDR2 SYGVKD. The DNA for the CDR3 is TGTGCCATCAGTGGCGGACAGGGATCTGAAGCTTTCTTT. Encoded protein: CAISGGQGSEAFF.

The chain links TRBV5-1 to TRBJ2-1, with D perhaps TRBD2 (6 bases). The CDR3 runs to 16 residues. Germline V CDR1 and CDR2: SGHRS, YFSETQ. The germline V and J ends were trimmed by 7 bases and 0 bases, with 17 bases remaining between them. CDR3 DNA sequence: TGCGCCAGCTCGGCGAAACGCGGGGCCTCCTACAATGAGCAGTTCTTC. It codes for CASSAKRGASYNEQFF.

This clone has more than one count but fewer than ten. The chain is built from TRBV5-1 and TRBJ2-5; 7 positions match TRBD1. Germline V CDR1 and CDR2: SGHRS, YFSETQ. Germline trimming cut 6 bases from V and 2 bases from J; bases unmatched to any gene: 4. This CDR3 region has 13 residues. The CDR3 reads CASTRTGQETQYF. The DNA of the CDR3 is TGCGCCAGCACCCGGACAGGACAAGAGACCCAGTACTTC. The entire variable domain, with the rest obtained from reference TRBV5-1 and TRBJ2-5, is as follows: KAGVTQTPRYLIKTRGQQVTLSCSPISGHRSVSWYQQTPGQGLQFLFEYFSETQRNKGNFPGRFSGRQFSNSRSEMNVSTLELGDSALYLCASTRTGQETQYFGPGTRLLVL.

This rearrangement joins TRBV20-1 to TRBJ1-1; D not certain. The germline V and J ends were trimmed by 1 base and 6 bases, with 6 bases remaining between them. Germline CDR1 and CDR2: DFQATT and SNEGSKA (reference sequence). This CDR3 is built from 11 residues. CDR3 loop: CSARVSSEAFF. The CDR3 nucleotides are TGCAGTGCTAGAGTCTCCTCTGAAGCTTTCTTT.

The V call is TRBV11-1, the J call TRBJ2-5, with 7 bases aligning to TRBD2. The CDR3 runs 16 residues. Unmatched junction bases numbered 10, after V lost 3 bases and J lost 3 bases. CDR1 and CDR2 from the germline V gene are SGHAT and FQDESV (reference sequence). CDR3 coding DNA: TGTGCCAGCAGCTTCGGACTAGTCCCGAGGGAAGAGACCCAGTACTTC. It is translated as CASSFGLVPREETQYF.